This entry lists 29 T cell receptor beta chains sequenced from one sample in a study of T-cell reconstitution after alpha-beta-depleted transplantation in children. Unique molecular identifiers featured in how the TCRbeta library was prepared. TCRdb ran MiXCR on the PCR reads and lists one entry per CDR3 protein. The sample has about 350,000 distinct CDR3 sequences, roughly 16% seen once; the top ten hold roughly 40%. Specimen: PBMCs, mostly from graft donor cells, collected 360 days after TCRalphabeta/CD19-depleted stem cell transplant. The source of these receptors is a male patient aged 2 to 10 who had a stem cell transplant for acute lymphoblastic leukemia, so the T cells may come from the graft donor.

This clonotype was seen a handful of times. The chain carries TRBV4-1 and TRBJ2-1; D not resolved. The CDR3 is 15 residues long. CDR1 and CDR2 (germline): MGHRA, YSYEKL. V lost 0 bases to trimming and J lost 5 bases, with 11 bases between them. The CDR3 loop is CASSQDLQRHNEQFF. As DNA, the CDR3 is TGCGCCAGCAGCCAAGATCTCCAGAGACACAATGAGCAGTTCTTC.

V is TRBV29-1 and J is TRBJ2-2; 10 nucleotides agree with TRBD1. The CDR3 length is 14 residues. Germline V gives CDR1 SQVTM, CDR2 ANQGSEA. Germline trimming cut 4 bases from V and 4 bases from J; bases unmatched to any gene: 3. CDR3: CSVVDRGLTGELFF. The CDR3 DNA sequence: TGCAGCGTTGTTGACAGGGGGCTCACCGGGGAGCTGTTTTTT.

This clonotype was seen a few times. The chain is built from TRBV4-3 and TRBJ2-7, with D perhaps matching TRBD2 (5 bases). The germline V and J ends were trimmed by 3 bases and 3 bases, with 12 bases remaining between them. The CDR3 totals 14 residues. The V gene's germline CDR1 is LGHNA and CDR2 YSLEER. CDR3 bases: TGCGCCAGCAGCCATGCCCGAGGGAACTACGAGCAGTACTTC. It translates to CASSHARGNYEQYF.

CDR3 nucleotides: TGTACCATCAGTTTTTCCCTTTATGTACGGGGGGGGATCGGGGAGCTGTTTTTT. This sequence encodes CTISFSLYVRGGIGELFF. The chain links TRBV3-1 to TRBJ2-2; 8 bases are a match to TRBD2. The CDR3 contains 18 residues. Germline V gives CDR1 LGHDT, CDR2 YNNKEL (reference sequence).

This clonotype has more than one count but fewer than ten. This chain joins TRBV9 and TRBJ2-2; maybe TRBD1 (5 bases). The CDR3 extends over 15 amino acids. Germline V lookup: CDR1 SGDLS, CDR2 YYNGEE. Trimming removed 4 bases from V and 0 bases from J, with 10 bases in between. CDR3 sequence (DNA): TGTGCCAGCAGCCGACAGATCGCGAACACCGGGGAGCTGTTTTTT. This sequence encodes CASSRQIANTGELFF.

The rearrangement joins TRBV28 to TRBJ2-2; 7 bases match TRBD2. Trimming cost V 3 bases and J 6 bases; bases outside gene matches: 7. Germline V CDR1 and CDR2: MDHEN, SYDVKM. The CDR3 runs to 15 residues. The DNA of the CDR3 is TGTGCCAGCAGTTTCAAGCAGGGAGGGTCCGGGGAGCTGTTTTTT. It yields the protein CASSFKQGGSGELFF.

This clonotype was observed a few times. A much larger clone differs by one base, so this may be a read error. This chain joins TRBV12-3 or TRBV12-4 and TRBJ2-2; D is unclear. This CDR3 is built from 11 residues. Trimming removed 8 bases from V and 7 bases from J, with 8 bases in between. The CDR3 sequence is CASAKGGELFF. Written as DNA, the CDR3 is TGTGCCAGCGCCAAGGGCGGGGAGCTGTTTTTT.

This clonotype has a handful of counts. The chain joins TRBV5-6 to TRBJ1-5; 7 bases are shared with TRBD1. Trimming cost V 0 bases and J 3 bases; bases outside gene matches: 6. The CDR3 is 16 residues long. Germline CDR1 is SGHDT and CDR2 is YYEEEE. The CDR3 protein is CASSLGRGRINQPQHF. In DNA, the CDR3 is TGTGCCAGCAGCTTGGGAAGGGGGCGAATCAATCAGCCCCAGCATTTT.

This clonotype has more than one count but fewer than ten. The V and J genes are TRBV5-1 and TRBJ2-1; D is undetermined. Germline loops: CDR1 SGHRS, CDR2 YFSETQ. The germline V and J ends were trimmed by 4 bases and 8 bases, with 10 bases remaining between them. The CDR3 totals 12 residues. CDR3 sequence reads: CASSLDQYEQFF. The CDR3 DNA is TGCGCCAGCAGCCTGGATCAGTATGAGCAGTTCTTC. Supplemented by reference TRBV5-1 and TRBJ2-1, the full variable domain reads KAGVTQTPRYLIKTRGQQVTLSCSPISGHRSVSWYQQTPGQGLQFLFEYFSETQRNKGNFPGRFSGRQFSNSRSEMNVSTLELGDSALYLCASSLDQYEQFFGPGTRLTVL.

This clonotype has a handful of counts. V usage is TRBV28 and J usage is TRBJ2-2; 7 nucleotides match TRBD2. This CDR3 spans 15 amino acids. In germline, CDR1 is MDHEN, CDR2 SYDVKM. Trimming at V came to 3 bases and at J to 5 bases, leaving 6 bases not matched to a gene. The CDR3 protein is CASSFRTRSTGELFF. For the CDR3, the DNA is TGTGCCAGCAGTTTTAGGACTAGAAGTACCGGGGAGCTGTTTTTT.

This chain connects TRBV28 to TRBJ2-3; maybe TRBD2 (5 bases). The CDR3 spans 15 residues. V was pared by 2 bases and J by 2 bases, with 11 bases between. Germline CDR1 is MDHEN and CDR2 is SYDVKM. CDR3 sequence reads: CASSLPRGYTDTQYF. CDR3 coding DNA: TGTGCCAGCAGTTTACCCCGGGGTTACACAGATACGCAGTATTTT.

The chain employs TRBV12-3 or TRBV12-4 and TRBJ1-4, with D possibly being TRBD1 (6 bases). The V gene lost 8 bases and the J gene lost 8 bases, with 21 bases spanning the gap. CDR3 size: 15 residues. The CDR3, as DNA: TGTGCCAGCGGAGACGAGGGCAGGGGAGGGGAAAAACTGTTTTTT. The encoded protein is CASGDEGRGGEKLFF.

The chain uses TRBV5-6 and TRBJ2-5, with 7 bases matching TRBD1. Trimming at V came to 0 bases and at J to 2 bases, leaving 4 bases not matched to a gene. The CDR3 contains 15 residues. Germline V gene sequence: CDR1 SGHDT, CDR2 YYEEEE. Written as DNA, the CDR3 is TGTGCCAGCAGCTTGGGGGCCAGGGGGCAAGAGACCCAGTACTTC. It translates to CASSLGARGQETQYF.

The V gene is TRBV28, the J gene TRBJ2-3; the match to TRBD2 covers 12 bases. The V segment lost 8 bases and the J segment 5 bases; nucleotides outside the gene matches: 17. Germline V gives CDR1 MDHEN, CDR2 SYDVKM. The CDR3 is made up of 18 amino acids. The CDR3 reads CASQGLAGWVALGDTQYF. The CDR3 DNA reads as TGTGCCAGCCAAGGACTAGCGGGATGGGTCGCGTTAGGAGATACGCAGTATTTT.

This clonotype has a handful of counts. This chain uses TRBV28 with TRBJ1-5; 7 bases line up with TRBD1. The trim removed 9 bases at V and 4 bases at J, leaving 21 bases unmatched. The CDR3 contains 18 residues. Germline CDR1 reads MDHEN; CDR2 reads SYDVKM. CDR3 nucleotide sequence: TGTGCCAGTCGTGAGATCCTAGGGACAGCGAGGTTTAATCAGCCCCAGCATTTT. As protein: CASREILGTARFNQPQHF.

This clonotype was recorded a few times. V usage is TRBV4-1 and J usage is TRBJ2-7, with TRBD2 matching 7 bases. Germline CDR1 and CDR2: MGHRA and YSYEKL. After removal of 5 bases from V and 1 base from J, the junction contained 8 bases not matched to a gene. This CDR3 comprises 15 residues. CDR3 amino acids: CASSFRMGGSYEQYF. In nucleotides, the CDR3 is TGCGCCAGCAGCTTTCGGATGGGGGGGTCCTACGAGCAGTACTTC.

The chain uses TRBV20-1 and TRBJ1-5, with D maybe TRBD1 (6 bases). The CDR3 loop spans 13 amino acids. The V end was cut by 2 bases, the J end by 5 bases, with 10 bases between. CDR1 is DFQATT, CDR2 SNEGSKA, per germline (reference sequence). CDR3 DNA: TGCAGTGCTAGAAGGGGGTGGGATCAGCCCCAGCATTTT. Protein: CSARRGWDQPQHF.

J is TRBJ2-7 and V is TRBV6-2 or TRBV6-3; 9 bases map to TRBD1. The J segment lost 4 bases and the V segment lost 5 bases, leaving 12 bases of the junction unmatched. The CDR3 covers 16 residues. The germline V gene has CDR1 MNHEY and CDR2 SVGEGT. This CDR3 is CASSTRDRAPGYEQYF. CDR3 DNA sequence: TGTGCCAGCAGTACCCGGGACAGGGCCCCTGGTTACGAGCAGTACTTC.

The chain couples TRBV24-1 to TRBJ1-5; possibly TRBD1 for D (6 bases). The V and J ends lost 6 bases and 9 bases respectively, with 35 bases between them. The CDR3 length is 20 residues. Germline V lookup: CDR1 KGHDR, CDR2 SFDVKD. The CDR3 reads CATSRHKTGIWFPEKGPQHF. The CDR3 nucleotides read TGTGCCACCAGTCGGCACAAAACAGGGATATGGTTCCCCGAAAAGGGGCCCCAGCATTTT.

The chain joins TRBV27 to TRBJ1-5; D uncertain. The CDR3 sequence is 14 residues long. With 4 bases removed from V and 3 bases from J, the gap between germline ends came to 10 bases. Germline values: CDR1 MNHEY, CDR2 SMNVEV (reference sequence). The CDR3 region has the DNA TGTGCCAGCAGTTCGGGCCTTCTCAATCAGCCCCAGCATTTT. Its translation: CASSSGLLNQPQHF.

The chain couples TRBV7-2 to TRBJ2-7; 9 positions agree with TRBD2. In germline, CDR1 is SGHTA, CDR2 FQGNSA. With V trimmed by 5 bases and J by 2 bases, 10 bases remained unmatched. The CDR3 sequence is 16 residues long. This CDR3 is CASSPGGAGGTYEQYF. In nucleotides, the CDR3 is TGTGCCAGCAGCCCAGGGGGAGCGGGAGGCACCTACGAGCAGTACTTC.

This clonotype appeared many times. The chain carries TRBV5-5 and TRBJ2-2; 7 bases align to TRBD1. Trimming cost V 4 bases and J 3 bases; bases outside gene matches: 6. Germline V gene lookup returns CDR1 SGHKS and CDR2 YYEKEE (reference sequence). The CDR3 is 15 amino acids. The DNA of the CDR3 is TGTGCCAGCAGCCCCCGACAGGGATACACCGGGGAGCTGTTTTTT. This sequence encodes CASSPRQGYTGELFF.

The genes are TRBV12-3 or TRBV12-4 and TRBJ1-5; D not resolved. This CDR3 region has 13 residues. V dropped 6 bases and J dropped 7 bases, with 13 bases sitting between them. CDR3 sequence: CASSPPPGQPQHF. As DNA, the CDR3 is TGTGCCAGCAGCCCTCCCCCTGGGCAGCCCCAGCATTTT.

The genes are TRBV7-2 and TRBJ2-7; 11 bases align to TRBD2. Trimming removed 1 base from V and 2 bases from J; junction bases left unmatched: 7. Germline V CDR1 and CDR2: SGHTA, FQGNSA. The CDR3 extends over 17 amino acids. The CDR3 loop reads CASSLGLAGRFTYEQYF. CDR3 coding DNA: TGTGCCAGCAGCTTAGGACTAGCGGGACGTTTCACCTACGAGCAGTACTTC. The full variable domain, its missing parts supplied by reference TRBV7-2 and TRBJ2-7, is GAGVSQSPSNKVTEKGKDVELRCDPISGHTALYWYRQSLGQGLEFLIYFQGNSAPDKSGLPSDRFSAERTGGSVSTLTIQRTQQEDSAVYLCASSLGLAGRFTYEQYFGPGTRLTVT.

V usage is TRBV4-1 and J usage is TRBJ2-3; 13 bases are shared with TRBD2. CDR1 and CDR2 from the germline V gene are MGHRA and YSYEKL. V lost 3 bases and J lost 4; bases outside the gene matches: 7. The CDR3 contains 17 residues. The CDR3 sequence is CASSHGLAGVAADTQYF. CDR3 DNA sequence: TGCGCCAGCAGCCACGGACTAGCGGGAGTGGCAGCAGATACGCAGTATTTT.

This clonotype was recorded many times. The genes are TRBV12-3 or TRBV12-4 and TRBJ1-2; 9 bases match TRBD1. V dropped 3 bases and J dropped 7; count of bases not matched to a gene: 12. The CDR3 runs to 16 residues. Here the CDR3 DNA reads TGTGCCAGCAGTTTGCAGTACGGGACAGGGTCCCTTGGCTACACCTTC. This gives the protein CASSLQYGTGSLGYTF.

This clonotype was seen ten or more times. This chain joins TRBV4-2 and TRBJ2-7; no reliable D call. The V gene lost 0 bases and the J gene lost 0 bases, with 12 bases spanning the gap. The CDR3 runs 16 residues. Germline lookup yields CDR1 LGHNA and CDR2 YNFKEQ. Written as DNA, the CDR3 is TGTGCCAGCAGCCAAGAGTCCGCGGTTAGCTCCTACGAGCAGTACTTC. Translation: CASSQESAVSSYEQYF.

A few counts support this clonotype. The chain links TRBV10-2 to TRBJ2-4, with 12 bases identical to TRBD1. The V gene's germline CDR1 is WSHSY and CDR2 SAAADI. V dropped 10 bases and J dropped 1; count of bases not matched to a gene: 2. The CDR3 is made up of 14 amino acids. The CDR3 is CATGTGGAKNIQYF. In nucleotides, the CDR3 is TGCGCCACTGGGACAGGGGGCGCCAAAAACATTCAGTACTTC.

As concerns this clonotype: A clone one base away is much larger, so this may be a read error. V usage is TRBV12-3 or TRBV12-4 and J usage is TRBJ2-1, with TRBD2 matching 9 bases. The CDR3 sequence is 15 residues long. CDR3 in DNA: TGTGCCAGCAGTTTGGCGGGAGGGCCGTTTAATGAGCGGTTCTTC. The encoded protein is CASSLAGGPFNERFF.